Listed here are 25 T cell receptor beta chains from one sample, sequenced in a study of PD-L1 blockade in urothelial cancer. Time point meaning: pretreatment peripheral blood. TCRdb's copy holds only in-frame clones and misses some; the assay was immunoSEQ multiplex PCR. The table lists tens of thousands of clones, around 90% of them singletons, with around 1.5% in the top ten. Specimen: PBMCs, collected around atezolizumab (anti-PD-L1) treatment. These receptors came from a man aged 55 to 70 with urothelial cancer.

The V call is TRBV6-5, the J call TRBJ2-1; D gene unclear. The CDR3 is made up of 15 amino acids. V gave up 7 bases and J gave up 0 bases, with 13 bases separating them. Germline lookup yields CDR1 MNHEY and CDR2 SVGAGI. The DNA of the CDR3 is TGTGCCAGCACAAACCCTAGGAGCTCCTACAATGAGCAGTTCTTC. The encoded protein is CASTNPRSSYNEQFF.

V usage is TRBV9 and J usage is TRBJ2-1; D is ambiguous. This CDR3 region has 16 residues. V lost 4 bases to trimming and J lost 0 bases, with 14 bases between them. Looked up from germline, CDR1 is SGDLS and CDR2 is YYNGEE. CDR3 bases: TGTGCCAGCAGCCCCTTGACTGAAAGCTCCTACAATGAGCAGTTCTTC. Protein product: CASSPLTESSYNEQFF.

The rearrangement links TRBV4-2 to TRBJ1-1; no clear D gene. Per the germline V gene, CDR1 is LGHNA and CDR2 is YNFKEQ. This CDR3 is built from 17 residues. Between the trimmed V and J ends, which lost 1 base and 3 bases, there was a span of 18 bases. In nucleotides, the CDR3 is TGTGCCAGCAGCCAAGGGAGCGTGGGTGTCGGGTACACTGAAGCTTTCTTT. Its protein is CASSQGSVGVGYTEAFF.

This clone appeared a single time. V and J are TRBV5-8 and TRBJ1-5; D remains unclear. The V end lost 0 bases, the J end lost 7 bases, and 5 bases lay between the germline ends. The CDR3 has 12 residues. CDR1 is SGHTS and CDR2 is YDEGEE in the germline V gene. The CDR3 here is CASSLAGQPQHF. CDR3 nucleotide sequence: TGTGCCAGCAGCTTGGCAGGACAGCCCCAGCATTTT.

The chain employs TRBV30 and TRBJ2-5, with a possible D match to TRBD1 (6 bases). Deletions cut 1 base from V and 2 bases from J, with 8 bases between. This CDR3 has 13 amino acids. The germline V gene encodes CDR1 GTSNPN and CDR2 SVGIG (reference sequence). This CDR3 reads CAWSGGQQETQYF. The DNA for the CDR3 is TGTGCCTGGAGTGGAGGACAGCAAGAGACCCAGTACTTC.

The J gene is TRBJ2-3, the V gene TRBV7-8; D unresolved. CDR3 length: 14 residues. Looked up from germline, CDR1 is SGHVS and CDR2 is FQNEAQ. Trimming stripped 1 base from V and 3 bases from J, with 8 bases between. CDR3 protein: CASSLVPQTDTQYF. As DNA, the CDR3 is TGTGCCAGCAGCTTAGTTCCGCAGACAGATACGCAGTATTTT.

The CDR3 coding sequence is TGTGCCAGCAGCTCCCGCTCCGGTTCCGATGAGCAGTTCTTC. This encodes CASSSRSGSDEQFF. V usage is TRBV7-2 and J usage is TRBJ2-1, with D hard to call. This CDR3 spans 14 amino acids. Trimming removed 4 bases at V and 8 bases at J, with 15 bases between. Germline V gene sequence: CDR1 SGHTA, CDR2 FQGNSA.

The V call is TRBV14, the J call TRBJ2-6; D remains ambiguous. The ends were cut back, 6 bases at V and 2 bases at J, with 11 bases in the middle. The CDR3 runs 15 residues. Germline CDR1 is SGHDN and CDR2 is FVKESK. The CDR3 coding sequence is TGTGCCAGCAGACCAATCACTGCTGGGGCCAACGTCCTGACTTTC. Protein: CASRPITAGANVLTF.

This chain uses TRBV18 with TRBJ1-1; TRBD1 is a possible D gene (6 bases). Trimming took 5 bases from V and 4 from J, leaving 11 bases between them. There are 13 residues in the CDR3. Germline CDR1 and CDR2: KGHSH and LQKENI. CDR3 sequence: CASSSGVFTEAFF. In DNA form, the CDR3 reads TGTGCCAGCTCATCAGGGGTTTTCACTGAAGCTTTCTTT.

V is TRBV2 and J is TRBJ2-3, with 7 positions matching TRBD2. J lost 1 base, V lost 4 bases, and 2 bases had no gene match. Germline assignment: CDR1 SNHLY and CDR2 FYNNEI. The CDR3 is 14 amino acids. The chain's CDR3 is CASSVLAGTDTQYF. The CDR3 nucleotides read TGTGCCAGCAGTGTGCTAGCGGGCACAGATACGCAGTATTTT. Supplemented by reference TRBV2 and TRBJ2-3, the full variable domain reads EPEVTQTPSHQVTQMGQEVILRCVPISNHLYFYWYRQILGQKVEFLVSFYNNEISEKSEIFDDQFSVERPDGSNFTLKIRSTKLEDSAMYFCASSVLAGTDTQYFGPGTRLTVL.

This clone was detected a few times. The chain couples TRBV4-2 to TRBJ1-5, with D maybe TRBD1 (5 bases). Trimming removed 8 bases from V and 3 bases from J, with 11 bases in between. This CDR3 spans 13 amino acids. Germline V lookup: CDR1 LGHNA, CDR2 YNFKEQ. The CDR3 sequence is CASGKTDNQPQHF. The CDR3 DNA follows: TGTGCCAGCGGAAAGACAGACAATCAGCCCCAGCATTTT.

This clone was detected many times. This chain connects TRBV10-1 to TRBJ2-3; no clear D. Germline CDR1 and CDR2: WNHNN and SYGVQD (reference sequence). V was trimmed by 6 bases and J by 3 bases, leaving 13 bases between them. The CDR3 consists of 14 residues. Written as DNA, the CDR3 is TGCGCCAGCAGCGGCTACCTGACAACAGATACGCAGTATTTT. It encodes CASSGYLTTDTQYF.

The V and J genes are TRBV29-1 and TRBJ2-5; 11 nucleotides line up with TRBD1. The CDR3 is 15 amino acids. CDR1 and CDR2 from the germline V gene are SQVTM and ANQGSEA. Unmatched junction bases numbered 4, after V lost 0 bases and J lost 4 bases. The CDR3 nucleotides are TGCAGCGTTGAAGACCCGGGACAGGGGGTAGAGACCCAGTACTTC. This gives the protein CSVEDPGQGVETQYF.

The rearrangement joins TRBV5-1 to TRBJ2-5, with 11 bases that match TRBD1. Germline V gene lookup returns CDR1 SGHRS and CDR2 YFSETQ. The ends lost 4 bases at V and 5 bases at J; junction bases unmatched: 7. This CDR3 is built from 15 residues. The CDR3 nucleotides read TGCGCCAGCAGCCGTGGACAGGGGGCTTTGGAGACCCAGTACTTC. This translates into CASSRGQGALETQYF.

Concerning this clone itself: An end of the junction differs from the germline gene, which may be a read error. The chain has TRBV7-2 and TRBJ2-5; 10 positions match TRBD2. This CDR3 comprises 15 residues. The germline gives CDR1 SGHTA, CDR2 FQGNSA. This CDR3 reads CASSIAGGKQETQYF. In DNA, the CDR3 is TGTGCCAGCAGCATAGCGGGGGGAAAGCAAGAGACCCAGTACTTC.

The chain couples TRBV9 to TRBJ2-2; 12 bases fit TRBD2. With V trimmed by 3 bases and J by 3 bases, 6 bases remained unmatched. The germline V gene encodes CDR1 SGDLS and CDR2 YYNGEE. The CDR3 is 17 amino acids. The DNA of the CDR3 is TGTGCCAGCAGCGAGTCGGGACTAGCGGGTTACACCGGGGAGCTGTTTTTT. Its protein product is CASSESGLAGYTGELFF.

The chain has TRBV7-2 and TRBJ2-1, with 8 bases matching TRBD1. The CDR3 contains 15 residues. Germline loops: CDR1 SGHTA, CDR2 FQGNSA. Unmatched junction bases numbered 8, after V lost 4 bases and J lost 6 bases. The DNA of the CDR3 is TGTGCCAGCAGCTCCGGACAGGGAGCCCTCAATGAGCAGTTCTTC. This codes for CASSSGQGALNEQFF.

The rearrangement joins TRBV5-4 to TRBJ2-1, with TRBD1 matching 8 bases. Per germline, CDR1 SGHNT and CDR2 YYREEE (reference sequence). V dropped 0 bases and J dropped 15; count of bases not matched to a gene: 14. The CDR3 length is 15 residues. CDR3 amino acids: CASSLAGQGAKSPFF. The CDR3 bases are TGTGCCAGCAGCTTGGCGGGTCAGGGGGCTAAGAGTCCGTTCTTC.

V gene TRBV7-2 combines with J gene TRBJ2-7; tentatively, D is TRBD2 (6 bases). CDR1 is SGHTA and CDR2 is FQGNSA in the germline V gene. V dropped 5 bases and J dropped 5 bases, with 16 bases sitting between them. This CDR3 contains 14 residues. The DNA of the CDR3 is TGTGCCAGCAGCCAACAGAGCGGCGGGAACGAGCAGTACTTC. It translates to CASSQQSGGNEQYF.

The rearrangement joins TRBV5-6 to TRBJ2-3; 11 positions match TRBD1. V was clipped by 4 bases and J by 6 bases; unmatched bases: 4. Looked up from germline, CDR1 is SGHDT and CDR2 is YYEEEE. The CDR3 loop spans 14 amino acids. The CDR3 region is CASSIGTGGDTQYF. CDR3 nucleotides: TGTGCCAGCAGCATCGGGACAGGGGGTGATACGCAGTATTTT. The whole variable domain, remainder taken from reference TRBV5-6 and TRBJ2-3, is DAGVTQSPTHLIKTRGQQVTLRCSPKSGHDTVSWYQQALGQGPQFIFQYYEEEERQRGNFPDRFSGHQFPNYSSELNVNALLLGDSALYLCASSIGTGGDTQYFGPGTRLTVL.

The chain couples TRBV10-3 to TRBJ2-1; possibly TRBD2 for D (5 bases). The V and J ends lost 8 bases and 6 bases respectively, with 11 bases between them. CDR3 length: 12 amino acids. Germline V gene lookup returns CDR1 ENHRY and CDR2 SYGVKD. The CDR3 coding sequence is TGTGCCATCTCCCACCGGGGCAATGAGCAGTTCTTC. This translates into CAISHRGNEQFF.

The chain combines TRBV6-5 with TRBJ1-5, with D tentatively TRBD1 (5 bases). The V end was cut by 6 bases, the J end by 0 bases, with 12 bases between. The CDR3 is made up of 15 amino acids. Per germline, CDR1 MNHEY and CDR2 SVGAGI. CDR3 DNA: TGTGCCAGCAGAAGCGGGCAGGGTAGCAATCAGCCCCAGCATTTT. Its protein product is CASRSGQGSNQPQHF.

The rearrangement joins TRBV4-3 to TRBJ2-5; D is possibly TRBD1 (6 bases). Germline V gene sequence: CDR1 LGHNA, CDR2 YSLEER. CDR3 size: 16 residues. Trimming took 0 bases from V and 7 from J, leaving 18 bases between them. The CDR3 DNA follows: TGCGCCAGCAGCCAAGATGCAGGGGACATCGGTCGGACCCAGTACTTC. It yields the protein CASSQDAGDIGRTQYF.

CDR3 protein: CASSDTGETEAFF. The CDR3 coding sequence is TGTGCCAGCAGTGACACAGGGGAGACTGAAGCTTTCTTT. This chain uses TRBV2 with TRBJ1-1, with 7 bases matching TRBD1. The CDR3 length is 13 residues. CDR1 SNHLY and CDR2 FYNNEI come from the germline V gene. Unmatched junction bases numbered 3, after V lost 3 bases and J lost 5 bases.

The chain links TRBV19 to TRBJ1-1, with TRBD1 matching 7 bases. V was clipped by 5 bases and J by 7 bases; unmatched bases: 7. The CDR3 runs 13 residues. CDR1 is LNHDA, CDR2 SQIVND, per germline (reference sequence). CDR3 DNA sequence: TGTGCCAGTAGTTCACAGGGGTTATTTGAAGCTTTCTTT. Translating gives CASSSQGLFEAFF.